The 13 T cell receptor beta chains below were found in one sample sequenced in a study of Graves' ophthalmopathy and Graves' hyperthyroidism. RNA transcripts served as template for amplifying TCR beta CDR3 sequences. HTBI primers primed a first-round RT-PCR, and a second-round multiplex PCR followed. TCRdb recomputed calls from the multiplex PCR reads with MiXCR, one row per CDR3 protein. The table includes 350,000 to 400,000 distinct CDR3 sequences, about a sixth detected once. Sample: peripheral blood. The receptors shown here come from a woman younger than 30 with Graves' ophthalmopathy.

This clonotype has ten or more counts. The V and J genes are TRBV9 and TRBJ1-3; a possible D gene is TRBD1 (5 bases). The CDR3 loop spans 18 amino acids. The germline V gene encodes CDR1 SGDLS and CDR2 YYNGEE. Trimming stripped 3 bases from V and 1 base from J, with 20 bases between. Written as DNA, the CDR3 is TGTGCCAGCAGCGCTCTACGGGACCCCACTTTGTCTGGAAACACCATATATTTT. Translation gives CASSALRDPTLSGNTIYF.

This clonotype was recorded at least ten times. CDR3 loop: CASSEWVRCYEQYF. The CDR3 DNA follows: TGTGCCAGCAGTGAGTGGGTCAGGTGTTACGAGCAGTACTTC. The chain combines TRBV6-1 with TRBJ2-7, with no clear D. The CDR3 contains 14 residues. V was trimmed by 3 bases and J by 4 bases, leaving 13 bases between them. The germline CDR1 and CDR2 sequences are MNHNS and SASEGT.

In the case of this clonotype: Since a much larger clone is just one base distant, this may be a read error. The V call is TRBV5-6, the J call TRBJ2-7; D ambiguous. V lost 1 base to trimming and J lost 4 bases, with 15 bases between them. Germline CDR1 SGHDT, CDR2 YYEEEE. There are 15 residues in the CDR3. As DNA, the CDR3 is TGTGCCAGCAGCTTGAGGGCAGTGGGCTTGTACGAGCAGTACTTC. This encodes CASSLRAVGLYEQYF.

CDR3 region: CAWSAGTGALYEQYF. CDR3 DNA sequence: TGTGCCTGGAGTGCGGGGACAGGGGCCCTTTACGAGCAGTACTTC. The genes are TRBV30 and TRBJ2-7, with 10 bases lining up with TRBD1. Germline V CDR1 and CDR2: GTSNPN, SVGIG (reference sequence). The CDR3 is 15 amino acids. V shed 1 base and J 4 bases; nucleotides not matched to a gene: 7.

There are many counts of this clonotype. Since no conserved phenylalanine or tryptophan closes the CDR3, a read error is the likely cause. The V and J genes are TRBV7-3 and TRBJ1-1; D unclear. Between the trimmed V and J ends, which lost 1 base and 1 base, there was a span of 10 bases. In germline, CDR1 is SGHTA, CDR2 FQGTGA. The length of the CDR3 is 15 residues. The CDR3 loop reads CASSLNRGPNTEAFS. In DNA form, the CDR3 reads TGTGCCAGCAGCTTAAATCGGGGTCCGAACACTGAAGCTTTCTCT.

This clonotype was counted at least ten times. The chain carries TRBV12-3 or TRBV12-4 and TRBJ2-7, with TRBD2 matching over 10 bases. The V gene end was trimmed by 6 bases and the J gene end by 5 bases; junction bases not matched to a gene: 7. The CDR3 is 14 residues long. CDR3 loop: CASRSGGARDEQYF. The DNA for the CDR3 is TGTGCCAGCAGGAGCGGGGGGGCCCGGGACGAGCAGTACTTC.

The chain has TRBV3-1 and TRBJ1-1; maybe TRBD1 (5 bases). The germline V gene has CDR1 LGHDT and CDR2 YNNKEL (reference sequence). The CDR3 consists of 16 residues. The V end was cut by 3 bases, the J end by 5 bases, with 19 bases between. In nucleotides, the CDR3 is TGTGCCAGCAGCCAGGGACGGCCGCCCCTTCGGACTGAAGCTTTCTTT. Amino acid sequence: CASSQGRPPLRTEAFF.

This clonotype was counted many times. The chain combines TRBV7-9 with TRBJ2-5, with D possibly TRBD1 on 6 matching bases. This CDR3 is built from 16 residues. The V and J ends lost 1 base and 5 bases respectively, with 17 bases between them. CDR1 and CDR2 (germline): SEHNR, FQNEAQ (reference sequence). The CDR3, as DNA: TGTGCCAGCAGCTTAGTGGTACAGGGCTGGATGGAGACCCAGTACTTC. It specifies CASSLVVQGWMETQYF.

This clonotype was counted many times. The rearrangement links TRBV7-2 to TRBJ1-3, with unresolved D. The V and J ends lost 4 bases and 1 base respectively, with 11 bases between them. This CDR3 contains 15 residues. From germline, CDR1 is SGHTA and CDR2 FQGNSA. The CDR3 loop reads CASSYVPLSGNTIYF. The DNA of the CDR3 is TGTGCCAGCAGCTACGTCCCCCTTTCTGGAAACACCATATATTTT.

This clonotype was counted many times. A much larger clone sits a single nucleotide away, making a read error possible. The CDR3 loop is CASSYSWGNTEAFF. CDR3 sequence (DNA): TGTGCCAGCAGTTACTCCTGGGGGAACACTGAAGCTTTCTTT. The chain links TRBV6-5 to TRBJ1-1; D unclear. Germline assignment: CDR1 MNHEY and CDR2 SVGAGI. Trimming left V 0 bases short and J 1 base short, with 6 bases between. CDR3 size: 14 residues.

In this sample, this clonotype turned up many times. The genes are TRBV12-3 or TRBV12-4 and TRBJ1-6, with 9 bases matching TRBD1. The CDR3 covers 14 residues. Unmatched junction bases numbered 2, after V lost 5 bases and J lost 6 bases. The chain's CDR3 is CASSPDRGNSPLHF. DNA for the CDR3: TGTGCCAGCAGTCCGGACAGGGGTAATTCACCCCTCCACTTT.

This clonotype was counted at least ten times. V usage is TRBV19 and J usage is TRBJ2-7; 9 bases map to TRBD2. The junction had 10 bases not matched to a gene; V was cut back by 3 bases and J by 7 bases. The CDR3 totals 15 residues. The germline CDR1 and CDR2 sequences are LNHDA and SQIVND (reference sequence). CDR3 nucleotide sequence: TGTGCCAGTAGTATTACCGGGACTAGCACCGCGGAGCAGTACTTC. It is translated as CASSITGTSTAEQYF.

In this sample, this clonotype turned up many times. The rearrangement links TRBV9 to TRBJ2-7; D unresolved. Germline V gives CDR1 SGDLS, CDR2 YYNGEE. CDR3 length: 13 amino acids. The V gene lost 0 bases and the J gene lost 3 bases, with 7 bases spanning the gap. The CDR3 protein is CASSVDLFYEQYF. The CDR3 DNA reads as TGTGCCAGCAGCGTAGACCTCTTCTACGAGCAGTACTTC.